The 27 T cell receptor beta chains presented below share a single source sample, sequenced in a study of CD8+ T cells in alopecia areata. Extracted RNA was reverse transcribed into cDNA, the sequencing template. TCRdb's table, derived via immunoSEQ multiplex PCR, lists solely in-frame clones and lacks some. The repertoire consists of just under 65,000 clones, with roughly 46% occurring once and the leading ten covering roughly 20%. Described treatment: oral pan-JAK inhibitor, 5-10 mg twice daily. The material was CD8+ T cells sorted from blood, obtained at approximately week 36, from a patient treated with tofacitinib. The receptors come from a human donor with alopecia areata.

A few counts support this clone. This rearrangement joins TRBV5-1 to TRBJ2-7; D tentatively reads TRBD1 or TRBD2 (6 bases each). The CDR3 extends over 16 amino acids. CDR1 is SGHRS, CDR2 YFSETQ, per germline. V was pared by 4 bases and J by 3 bases, with 20 bases between. The CDR3, as DNA: TGCGCCAGCAGCGTAGGCCTAGGGGGGATCCTCTACGAGCAGTACTTC. Residues: CASSVGLGGILYEQYF.

This clone has more than one count but fewer than ten. J is TRBJ1-1 and V is TRBV29-1, with D unresolved. V was clipped by 7 bases and J by 1 base, with 16 bases between them. Germline V gives CDR1 SQVTM, CDR2 ANQGSEA. CDR3 length: 14 amino acids. The CDR3 nucleotides are TGCAGCGCACGCTCATGGAAAGCGAACACTGAAGCTTTCTTT. Its translation is CSARSWKANTEAFF.

The J gene is TRBJ2-3, the V gene TRBV21-1; the tabulated D call, TRBD2, remains unverified against the DNA. TRBV21-1 is a pseudogene locus. The CDR3 covers 18 residues. Here the CDR3 DNA reads TGTGCCAGCAGCAAAACTAGCGGGACCACCGAAAACACAGATACGCAGTATTTT. This codes for CASSKTSGTTENTDTQYF.

This clone was counted a few times. The V gene is TRBV25-1, the J gene TRBJ2-5; perhaps TRBD1 as D (5 bases). From germline, CDR1 is MGHDK and CDR2 SYGVNS. The V gene lost 2 bases and the J gene lost 0 bases, with 16 bases spanning the gap. CDR3 length equals 17 residues. The CDR3, as DNA: TGTGCCAGCAGTGAAGGGCGAAAAGGGGCGTACCAAGAGACCCAGTACTTC. This translates into CASSEGRKGAYQETQYF.

As to this clone: A much larger clone sits a single nucleotide away, making a read error possible. V is TRBV25-1 and J is TRBJ2-7; no definite D call. From germline, CDR1 is MGHDK and CDR2 SYGVNS. The V end was cut by 3 bases, the J end by 1 base, with 1 base between. The CDR3 spans 11 residues. Here the CDR3 reads CASSDSYEQYF. CDR3 bases: TGTGCCAGCAGTGATTCCTACGAGCAGTACTTC.

The chain carries TRBV4-3 and TRBJ2-1; D may be TRBD1 (6 bases). V was trimmed by 0 bases and J by 4 bases, leaving 13 bases between them. Germline V gene data show CDR1 as LGHNA and CDR2 as YSLEER. The CDR3 loop spans 16 amino acids. The chain's CDR3 is CASSQDVRGGYNEQFF. The CDR3 DNA is TGCGCCAGCAGCCAAGACGTCCGAGGGGGATACAATGAGCAGTTCTTC.

The chain links TRBV25-1 to TRBJ2-7; D unclear. Germline loops: CDR1 MGHDK, CDR2 SYGVNS. The V gene lost 1 base and the J gene lost 2 bases, with 6 bases spanning the gap. This CDR3 is 13 amino acids long. The CDR3 bases are TGTGCCAGCAGTGAATTGGAGACCTACGAGCAGTACTTC. Translation: CASSELETYEQYF.

The CDR3 here is CSVRTGGGETQYF. The CDR3 region has the DNA TGCAGCGTTAGGACAGGGGGAGGAGAGACCCAGTACTTC. The chain combines TRBV29-1 with TRBJ2-5; 10 nucleotides line up with TRBD1. Germline lookup yields CDR1 SQVTM and CDR2 ANQGSEA. This CDR3 comprises 13 residues. Trimming removed 5 bases from V and 4 bases from J; junction bases left unmatched: 4.

This clone was seen only a few times. The genes are TRBV6-5 and TRBJ1-4; the match to TRBD1 covers 10 bases. V lost 6 bases, J lost 11 bases, and 6 bases stayed unmatched. CDR1 is MNHEY and CDR2 is SVGAGI in the germline V gene. The CDR3 length is 13 residues. This CDR3 is CASRRGQGWKLFF. CDR3 coding DNA: TGTGCCAGCAGACGGGGACAGGGGTGGAAACTGTTTTTT.

The V call is TRBV11-3, the J call TRBJ2-2, with D perhaps TRBD1 (6 bases). CDR3 size: 15 residues. Trimming cost V 5 bases and J 3 bases, with 13 bases left between them. The germline V gene has CDR1 SGHNT and CDR2 YENEEA. CDR3 sequence (DNA): TGTGCCAGCAGCGACCGGGACACCTACACCGGGGAGCTGTTTTTT. Protein: CASSDRDTYTGELFF.

The V and J genes are TRBV25-1 and TRBJ2-7; D remains ambiguous. Trimming took off 7 bases at V and 6 bases at J, with 10 bases between the two ends. The length of the CDR3 is 11 residues. Germline V gene data show CDR1 as MGHDK and CDR2 as SYGVNS. In DNA, the CDR3 is TGTGCCAGCATACGATCATCCGAGCAGTACTTC. This encodes CASIRSSEQYF.

The V and J genes are TRBV13 and TRBJ2-3; no firm D call. The CDR3 extends over 11 amino acids. Trimming pared 10 bases from V and 6 bases from J, leaving 11 bases between. The germline V gene has CDR1 PRHDT and CDR2 FYEKMQ (reference sequence). CDR3 DNA sequence: TGTGCCACCTACCTTCGCGATACGCAGTATTTT. Translating gives CATYLRDTQYF.

The chain joins TRBV4-1 to TRBJ2-7; TRBD1 agrees at 8 bases. The germline V gene has CDR1 MGHRA and CDR2 YSYEKL. There are 15 residues in the CDR3. The trim removed 3 bases at V and 4 bases at J, leaving 8 bases unmatched. CDR3 residues: CASSHNRDRRYEQYF. In nucleotides, the CDR3 is TGCGCCAGCAGCCACAACCGGGACAGGAGATACGAGCAGTACTTC.

This clone was counted a few times. The genes are TRBV29-1 and TRBJ2-7, with 7 positions matching TRBD2. Trimming removed 4 bases from V and 3 bases from J; junction bases left unmatched: 9. The CDR3 has 14 amino acids. CDR1 and CDR2 from the germline V gene are SQVTM and ANQGSEA. The CDR3 DNA reads TGCAGCGTTGCCGTGGGGGGGAGTGGCTACGAGCAGTACTTC. Amino acid sequence: CSVAVGGSGYEQYF.

The rearrangement joins TRBV10-2 to TRBJ1-1, with D uncertain. With 6 bases removed from V and 5 bases from J, the gap between germline ends came to 7 bases. Germline lookup yields CDR1 WSHSY and CDR2 SAAADI. The CDR3 consists of 11 residues. CDR3 loop: CASSYSTEAFF. The CDR3 DNA follows: TGCGCCAGCAGCTACTCGACTGAAGCTTTCTTT.

CDR3 protein: CASSPKPGTGGITGELFF. In nucleotides, the CDR3 is TGTGCCAGCAGCCCGAAGCCCGGGACAGGGGGCATCACCGGGGAGCTGTTTTTT. The rearrangement joins TRBV9 to TRBJ2-2, with TRBD1 matching over 12 bases. This CDR3 contains 18 residues. V shed 4 bases, J shed 4 bases, and the junction held 11 bases outside the gene matches. Germline values: CDR1 SGDLS, CDR2 YYNGEE.

The rearrangement links TRBV20-1 to TRBJ2-7; a weak D match, TRBD1 (6 bases). The CDR3 contains 11 residues. Germline-derived CDR1 and CDR2 are DFQATT and SNEGSKA (reference sequence). Trimming took off 6 bases at V and 2 bases at J, with 8 bases between the two ends. Here the CDR3 reads CSAGQTYEQYF. The CDR3 coding sequence is TGCAGTGCCGGACAGACCTACGAGCAGTACTTC.

The chain couples TRBV29-1 to TRBJ2-2, with 14 bases lining up with TRBD2. J was trimmed by 6 bases and V by 4 bases; bases with no gene match: 10. The CDR3 is made up of 17 amino acids. CDR1 SQVTM and CDR2 ANQGSEA come from the germline V gene. The CDR3 DNA reads as TGCAGCGTTGCGACTAGCGGGAGGGCCGTGGTCGCCGGGGAGCTGTTTTTT. It codes for CSVATSGRAVVAGELFF.

V usage is TRBV27 and J usage is TRBJ2-3, with 8 bases matching TRBD2. The V gene end was trimmed by 6 bases and the J gene end by 4 bases; junction bases not matched to a gene: 12. The CDR3 extends over 16 amino acids. The germline V gene encodes CDR1 MNHEY and CDR2 SMNVEV (reference sequence). The CDR3: CASSLGGRQIADTQYF. Here the CDR3 DNA reads TGTGCCAGCAGCCTAGGCGGGAGGCAGATTGCAGATACGCAGTATTTT.

This chain links TRBV2 with TRBJ2-5, with unresolved D. The CDR3 is 10 residues long. V lost 6 bases, J lost 5 bases, and 4 bases lay in between. The germline V gene encodes CDR1 SNHLY and CDR2 FYNNEI. CDR3 residues: CASSGETQYF. Written as DNA, the CDR3 is TGTGCCAGCAGCGGTGAGACCCAGTACTTC.

V is TRBV9 and J is TRBJ2-7; D call uncertain. The CDR3 spans 14 residues. V shed 0 bases and J shed 1 base, with 8 bases lying between them. Germline CDR1 and CDR2: SGDLS and YYNGEE. CDR3 DNA sequence: TGTGCCAGCAGCGTAGGTCTCGGATCCTACGAGCAGTACTTC. Translating it yields CASSVGLGSYEQYF.

V usage is TRBV11-2 and J usage is TRBJ2-7; D gene uncertain. The germline CDR1 and CDR2 sequences are SGHAT and FQNNGV. Between the trimmed V and J ends, which lost 7 bases and 4 bases, there was a span of 17 bases. This CDR3 has 14 amino acids. This CDR3 reads CASTLVQTAYEQYF. CDR3 bases: TGTGCCAGCACCCTCGTGCAGACCGCGTACGAGCAGTACTTC.

The chain has TRBV4-2 and TRBJ2-1, with D maybe TRBD1 (5 bases). Germline V gene lookup returns CDR1 LGHNA and CDR2 YNFKEQ. This CDR3 has 12 residues. V was trimmed by 0 bases and J by 9 bases, leaving 6 bases between them. The CDR3 sequence: CASSQDGAEQFF. The CDR3 region has the DNA TGTGCCAGCAGCCAAGATGGGGCTGAGCAGTTCTTC.

This clone occurred a few times. The chain links TRBV7-9 to TRBJ2-7; TRBD2 matches 13 bases. The V gene end was trimmed by 3 bases and the J gene end by 0 bases; junction bases not matched to a gene: 8. The CDR3 has 18 amino acids. Germline CDR1 and CDR2: SEHNR and FQNEAQ (reference sequence). The CDR3, as DNA: TGTGCCAGCAGCTTGGGGGACGGACTAGCGGGAGTCTCCTACGAGCAGTACTTC. Its translation is CASSLGDGLAGVSYEQYF.

The genes are TRBV2 and TRBJ2-5; 9 bases map to TRBD2. The CDR3 is 15 residues long. V trimming: 3 bases; J trimming: 1 base; junction bases outside the gene matches: 3. The germline V gene has CDR1 SNHLY and CDR2 FYNNEI. For the CDR3, the DNA is TGTGCCAGCAGTGATGCGGGAGGGAGCCAAGAGACCCAGTACTTC. Its translation: CASSDAGGSQETQYF.

This rearrangement joins TRBV29-1 to TRBJ2-7; 12 bases are a match to TRBD2. Trimming at V came to 7 bases and at J to 7 bases, leaving 2 bases not matched to a gene. There are 11 residues in the CDR3. The V gene's germline CDR1 is SQVTM and CDR2 ANQGSEA. CDR3 DNA: TGCAGCGGACTAGCGGGAGTAGAGCAGTACTTC. It yields the protein CSGLAGVEQYF.

The chain joins TRBV29-1 to TRBJ2-1; no clear D gene. Trimming removed 0 bases from V and 9 bases from J, with 18 bases in between. The germline gives CDR1 SQVTM, CDR2 ANQGSEA. CDR3 length: 15 residues. The CDR3 DNA follows: TGCAGCGTTGAAGAAGTAGGGTTCTGGGGTCGTGAGCAGTTCTTC. Amino acid sequence: CSVEEVGFWGREQFF.